This TCR beta chain was found in a study of siplizumab effects on memory and regulatory T cells. Whole-study findings and limits: For siplizumab cultures, the suppressive function of their proliferating Tregs was not confirmed. Unstimulated subsets contained matches for only a minor fraction of alloreactive clones.

This clone was recorded once. Its antigen remains unknown. Assay: immunoSEQ multiplex PCR; the TCRdb copy retains only in-frame clones and omits some. The sample carries about 70,000 clones, 80% to 90% recorded once. This TCR came from a human donor in good health. Sequenced: Tregs sorted from blood.

This chain's CDR3 is CASSLGTFGELFF. The CDR3 DNA reads as TGTGCCAGCAGCTTAGGAACGTTCGGGGAGCTGTTTTTT. The chain links TRBV7-2 to TRBJ2-2; no definite D call. Deletions cut 1 base from V and 7 bases from J, with 7 bases between. CDR1 SGHTA and CDR2 FQGNSA come from the germline V gene. CDR3 length equals 13 residues. The full variable domain, with the rest looked up from reference TRBV7-2 and TRBJ2-2, is GAGVSQSPSNKVTEKGKDVELRCDPISGHTALYWYRQSLGQGLEFLIYFQGNSAPDKSGLPSDRFSAERTGGSVSTLTIQRTQQEDSAVYLCASSLGTFGELFFGEGSRLTVL.